Listed here is a single TCR beta chain. Using immunoSEQ multiplex PCR, the repertoire was profiled, and TCRdb retains in-frame clones only, with some absent. The data contain 150,000 to 200,000 clones, roughly 90% of them singletons. The CDR3 has 13 amino acids. Germline V gene sequence: CDR1 SGDLS, CDR2 YYNGEE. V trimming: 4 bases; J trimming: 5 bases; junction bases outside the gene matches: 2. This sample was included in a study of blood T cell repertoires in COVID-19. The sample consisted of PBMCs or T cells enriched from blood (not recorded which). The receptor was isolated from a woman aged 50 to 60 who had recovered from COVID-19. The chain has TRBV9 and TRBJ2-5, with 10 bases lining up with TRBD2. CDR3 region: CASSPGLAETQYF. DNA for the CDR3: TGTGCCAGCAGCCCGGGACTAGCGGAGACCCAGTACTTC.